The clone carrying this T cell receptor beta chain was observed many times. V lost 1 base and J lost 5; bases outside the gene matches: 5. The CDR3 has 16 amino acids. Germline V gene lookup returns CDR1 SEHNR and CDR2 FQNEAQ (reference sequence). Unique molecular identifiers were used to barcode this TCRbeta library. TCRdb called the PCR reads again in MiXCR, with one record for every CDR3 protein. The data hold about 120,000 distinct CDR3 sequences, with about 9.4% observed a single time. The sample comes from a study of T-cell reconstitution after alpha-beta-depleted transplantation in children. V usage is TRBV7-9 and J usage is TRBJ2-1; TRBD1 matches at 10 bases. This sequence was found in a human donor who donated a stem cell graft to a child with acute lymphoblastic leukemia. The sample here was PBMCs from the stem cell graft donor, taken from the stem cell graft. CDR3 coding DNA: TGTGCCAGCAGCTTAGTAGGGACAGGGGTCCACAATGAGCAGTTCTTC. It specifies CASSLVGTGVHNEQFF.